One and the same sample provided the 3 T cell receptor beta chains below, sequenced in a study of CD8 T cells in Susac syndrome. RNA, at about 0.45 to 1 ug, was reverse transcribed with random hexamers. A single record per CDR3 protein comes from TCRdb applying MiXCR to the immunoSEQ multiplex PCR reads. The data hold some 160,000 distinct CDR3 sequences, with 85% to 95% observed a single time. Sample: CD4+ T cells from PBMCs. These TCRs come from a human donor with Susac syndrome.

The chain links TRBV2 to TRBJ2-5; possible D gene TRBD1, 5 bases. This CDR3 has 11 residues. V lost 6 bases and J 3 bases, leaving 5 bases between the germline ends. From germline, CDR1 is SNHLY and CDR2 FYNNEI. The CDR3 bases are TGTGCCAGCAGGACAGAAGAGACCCAGTACTTC. Protein product: CASRTEETQYF.

This chain uses TRBV4-1 with TRBJ2-7; 7 nucleotides match TRBD2. The CDR3 is made up of 16 amino acids. V shed 4 bases and J 0 bases; nucleotides not matched to a gene: 9. Germline V gene lookup returns CDR1 MGHRA and CDR2 YSYEKL. In DNA, the CDR3 is TGCGCCAGCAGCCGAAAACGGAGCGGGGACTCCTACGAGCAGTACTTC. Its protein is CASSRKRSGDSYEQYF.

This clonotype was seen once. The gene calls are TRBV27 and TRBJ1-5; a weak D match, TRBD1 (5 bases). This CDR3 spans 14 amino acids. The ends were cut back, 6 bases at V and 6 bases at J, with 15 bases in the middle. Per the germline V gene, CDR1 is MNHEY and CDR2 is SMNVEV (reference sequence). CDR3 nucleotides: TGTGCCAGCAGGTCTGGTGGGGCAGTTCAGCCCCAGCATTTT. Its translation is CASRSGGAVQPQHF.